These 29 T cell receptor beta chains were sequenced from one sample in a study of spatial heterogeneity in lung cancer. TCRdb analysed the 5' RACE reads with MiXCR anew, one entry per CDR3 protein. The top ten hold roughly 26% of the sample, which has over 95,000 distinct CDR3 sequences, less than 14% seen once. Noted time point: blood at routine non-recurrence follow-up after resection. The material was PBMCs, obtained at follow-up. All receptors derive from a female donor with early-stage non-small cell lung cancer.

This clonotype was picked up a small number of times. The rearrangement uses TRBV7-9 and TRBJ2-2, with 9 positions matching TRBD1. Germline V lookup: CDR1 SEHNR, CDR2 FQNEAQ (reference sequence). Losses at the gene ends were 5 bases for V and 4 bases for J; bases not matched to a gene: 8. There are 16 residues in the CDR3. CDR3 DNA: TGTGCCAGCAGCGACCGGGACAGGGCTTTCACCGGGGAGCTGTTTTTT. It is translated as CASSDRDRAFTGELFF.

This clonotype appeared a few times. The chain has TRBV6-5 and TRBJ2-7; TRBD2 matches 9 bases. V was clipped by 8 bases and J by 2 bases; unmatched bases: 7. Germline V gene sequence: CDR1 MNHEY, CDR2 SVGAGI. CDR3 length equals 14 residues. The CDR3: CASGRTSATYEQYF. The CDR3 DNA follows: TGTGCCAGCGGACGGACTAGCGCGACCTACGAGCAGTACTTC.

This clonotype has a handful of counts. The chain carries TRBV7-9 and TRBJ2-1; D call uncertain. In germline, CDR1 is SEHNR, CDR2 FQNEAQ (reference sequence). V lost 3 bases to trimming and J lost 4 bases, with 4 bases between them. The CDR3 has 12 amino acids. CDR3 loop: CASSFEYNEQFF. CDR3 DNA sequence: TGTGCCAGCAGCTTCGAATACAATGAGCAGTTCTTC.

Only a few counts were recorded for this clonotype. This chain links TRBV12-3 or TRBV12-4 with TRBJ2-5, with D possibly TRBD1 on 5 matching bases. With 8 bases removed from V and 5 bases from J, the gap between germline ends came to 21 bases. The CDR3 covers 15 residues. The CDR3 loop reads CASGHDWQVRETQYF. In DNA, the CDR3 is TGTGCCAGCGGACATGACTGGCAGGTCAGGGAGACCCAGTACTTC.

A few counts support this clonotype. The chain joins TRBV6-2 or TRBV6-3 to TRBJ2-1; D call uncertain. This CDR3 is built from 12 residues. Germline lookup yields CDR1 MNHEY and CDR2 SVGEGT. V lost 6 bases to trimming and J lost 5 bases, with 8 bases between them. CDR3 coding DNA: TGTGCCAGCAGCAATTGGAACAATGAGCAGTTCTTC. Protein sequence: CASSNWNNEQFF.

In its sample, this clonotype was seen a few times. The chain's CDR3 is CASSLAYFSGTGAVGNYGYTF. Written as DNA, the CDR3 is TGTGCCAGCAGCTTAGCTTATTTTTCCGGGACAGGGGCGGTCGGGAACTATGGCTACACCTTC. The V and J genes are TRBV7-2 and TRBJ1-2, with 10 nucleotides matching TRBD1. CDR3 length: 21 residues. The V gene end was trimmed by 0 bases and the J gene end by 2 bases; junction bases not matched to a gene: 18. CDR1 is SGHTA and CDR2 is FQGNSA in the germline V gene.

This clonotype was counted at least ten times. The gene calls are TRBV27 and TRBJ2-2; D might be TRBD1 (5 bases). Trimming shortened V by 6 bases and J by 5 bases, and 7 bases separated the two germline ends. Germline assignment: CDR1 MNHEY and CDR2 SMNVEV (reference sequence). The CDR3 loop spans 12 amino acids. The CDR3 here is CASRTETGELFF. The CDR3 region has the DNA TGTGCCAGCAGGACAGAAACCGGGGAGCTGTTTTTT.

The chain has TRBV20-1 and TRBJ2-4; D remains unclear. Trimming took 3 bases from V and 0 from J, leaving 9 bases between them. Germline loops: CDR1 DFQATT, CDR2 SNEGSKA (reference sequence). CDR3 length: 14 amino acids. The CDR3 DNA follows: TGCAGTGCTAGTGGCCCTCTAGCCAAAAACATTCAGTACTTC. Its protein is CSASGPLAKNIQYF.

This clonotype occurred many times. The CDR3: CASSIQGQGWTEQFF. The CDR3 coding sequence is TGTGCCAGTAGTATCCAGGGACAGGGGTGGACTGAGCAGTTCTTC. This chain joins TRBV19 and TRBJ2-1, with 10 bases lining up with TRBD1. This CDR3 contains 15 residues. Germline CDR1 LNHDA, CDR2 SQIVND (reference sequence). Germline trimming cut 3 bases from V and 9 bases from J; bases unmatched to any gene: 8.

This clonotype was detected a few times. J is TRBJ2-4 and V is TRBV29-1, with D maybe TRBD2 (5 bases). This CDR3 spans 12 amino acids. The germline gives CDR1 SQVTM, CDR2 ANQGSEA. The V gene lost 7 bases and the J gene lost 6 bases, with 13 bases spanning the gap. CDR3 sequence reads: CSALAGSNIQYF. CDR3 coding DNA: TGCAGCGCGCTTGCGGGCTCAAACATTCAGTACTTC.

This clonotype was counted between two and nine times. J is TRBJ1-2 and V is TRBV29-1, with D perhaps TRBD1 (6 bases). This CDR3 is built from 14 residues. In germline, CDR1 is SQVTM, CDR2 ANQGSEA. The V end was cut by 1 base, the J end by 5 bases, with 14 bases between. CDR3: CSVEVRGAEYGYTF. CDR3 DNA: TGCAGCGTTGAAGTACGGGGGGCAGAGTATGGCTACACCTTC.

The chain links TRBV6-5 to TRBJ1-4; D remains ambiguous. Germline V gene sequence: CDR1 MNHEY, CDR2 SVGAGI. The length of the CDR3 is 14 residues. V lost 0 bases and J lost 5, with 7 bases in between. The CDR3 coding sequence is TGTGCCAGCAGTTACTCGAACAGAAATGAAAAACTGTTTTTT. Encoded protein: CASSYSNRNEKLFF.

The chain combines TRBV10-3 with TRBJ2-1; no clear D gene. Trimming left V 8 bases short and J 5 bases short, with 13 bases between. Looked up from germline, CDR1 is ENHRY and CDR2 is SYGVKD. This CDR3 has 13 residues. CDR3 sequence (DNA): TGTGCCATCGGACGTTCTATGGACAATGAGCAGTTCTTC. Its protein is CAIGRSMDNEQFF.

This clonotype was detected only a few times. The V gene is TRBV9, the J gene TRBJ2-7; D unclear. The CDR3 covers 13 residues. The V end lost 1 base, the J end lost 7 bases, and 12 bases lay between the germline ends. Germline CDR1 reads SGDLS; CDR2 reads YYNGEE. The CDR3 sequence: CASSVIPAREQYF. CDR3 coding DNA: TGTGCCAGCAGCGTAATTCCTGCGAGGGAGCAGTACTTC. The full variable domain, with the rest looked up from reference TRBV9 and TRBJ2-7, is DSGVTQTPKHLITATGQRVTLRCSPRSGDLSVYWYQQSLDQGLQFLIQYYNGEERAKGNILERFSAQQFPDLHSELNLSSLELGDSALYFCASSVIPAREQYFGPGTRLTVT.

This clonotype occurred a few times. This sequence joins TRBV7-2 and TRBJ2-5, with D unclear. V was pared by 2 bases and J by 3 bases, with 10 bases between. This CDR3 has 14 residues. Germline-derived CDR1 and CDR2 are SGHTA and FQGNSA. The chain's CDR3 is CASSLMARKETQYF. CDR3 bases: TGTGCCAGCAGCTTAATGGCTCGGAAAGAGACCCAGTACTTC.

This rearrangement joins TRBV5-5 to TRBJ2-7; D call uncertain. Germline V gene lookup returns CDR1 SGHKS and CDR2 YYEKEE (reference sequence). V shed 0 bases and J shed 2 bases, with 15 bases lying between them. This CDR3 is 16 amino acids long. The CDR3 region has the DNA TGTGCCAGCAGCTTGGAACCACTATTCACTGCCTACGAGCAGTACTTC. The encoded protein is CASSLEPLFTAYEQYF.

This clonotype was counted a few times. The V gene is TRBV6-5, the J gene TRBJ2-7, with 10 bases identical to TRBD2. This CDR3 spans 13 amino acids. Per germline, CDR1 MNHEY and CDR2 SVGAGI. V dropped 6 bases and J dropped 3; count of bases not matched to a gene: 2. As DNA, the CDR3 is TGTGCCAGCAGCAGGACTAGCGGCTACGAGCAGTACGTC. Its translation is CASSRTSGYEQYV.

J is TRBJ2-2 and V is TRBV20-1; D is undetermined. V was shortened by 5 bases and J by 1 base, with 11 bases between the two germline ends. CDR3 size: 14 residues. Germline loops: CDR1 DFQATT, CDR2 SNEGSKA (reference sequence). DNA for the CDR3: TGCAGTGCTCTTAGCCCAATGAACACCGGGGAGCTGTTTTTT. Translation gives CSALSPMNTGELFF.

On this clonotype itself: Possible read error: a much larger clone is one base away. CDR3 sequence reads: CASSLGWNSYEQYF. For the CDR3, the DNA is TGTGCCAGCAGCTTAGGATGGAACTCCTACGAGCAGTACTTC. J is TRBJ2-7 and V is TRBV7-9, with D uncertain. Germline loops: CDR1 SEHNR, CDR2 FQNEAQ (reference sequence). The CDR3 is made up of 14 amino acids. V was cut by 1 base and J by 0 bases, with 7 bases left in between. Looking up the rest from reference TRBV7-9 and TRBJ2-7 gives the full variable domain: DTGVSQNPRHKITKRGQNVTFRCDPISEHNRLYWYRQTLGQGPEFLTYFQNEAQLEKSRLLSDRFSAERPKGSFSTLEIQRTEQGDSAMYLCASSLGWNSYEQYFGPGTRLTVT.

This clonotype was counted between two and nine times. V usage is TRBV27 and J usage is TRBJ2-3; D may be TRBD1 (6 bases). The ends were cut back, 5 bases at V and 4 bases at J, with 10 bases in the middle. The CDR3 extends over 13 amino acids. Germline assignment: CDR1 MNHEY and CDR2 SMNVEV (reference sequence). This CDR3 reads CASSTGRSDTQYF. CDR3 coding DNA: TGTGCCAGCAGTACAGGGCGTTCAGATACGCAGTATTTT.

This clonotype was seen ten or more times. V is TRBV7-9 and J is TRBJ2-7; D is undetermined. Germline CDR1 reads SEHNR; CDR2 reads FQNEAQ (reference sequence). The CDR3 covers 11 residues. Trimming shortened V by 4 bases and J by 5 bases, and 6 bases separated the two germline ends. The DNA of the CDR3 is TGTGCCAGCAGCTCCGGACACGAGCAGTACTTC. Protein: CASSSGHEQYF.

The J gene is TRBJ2-2, the V gene TRBV5-1, with TRBD2 matching 9 bases. The CDR3 length is 15 residues. CDR1 SGHRS and CDR2 YFSETQ come from the germline V gene. V lost 0 bases, J lost 5 bases, and 2 bases stayed unmatched. CDR3 nucleotide sequence: TGCGCCAGCAGCTTGGGACTAGCGGAGACCGGGGAGCTGTTTTTT. Residues: CASSLGLAETGELFF.

In the case of this clonotype: The junction departs from the called germline gene at one end, perhaps through a read error. The J gene is TRBJ2-2, the V gene TRBV7-7; 7 nucleotides align to TRBD1. The length of the CDR3 is 16 residues. CDR1 and CDR2 from the germline V gene are SSHAT and FNYEAQ (reference sequence). CDR3: CASSFAWTGNTGELFF. The CDR3 DNA reads TGTGCTAGCAGCTTCGCCTGGACAGGAAACACCGGGGAGCTGTTTTTT.

In this sample, this clonotype turned up many times. The chain is built from TRBV28 and TRBJ2-1; either TRBD1 or TRBD2 may supply D (5 bases each). V lost 2 bases and J 9 bases, leaving 14 bases between the germline ends. The CDR3 runs 14 residues. Germline CDR1 is MDHEN and CDR2 is SYDVKM. CDR3 amino acids: CASSLGTPRSEQFF. The CDR3 DNA sequence: TGTGCCAGCAGTTTAGGGACCCCCCGGAGTGAGCAGTTCTTC.

This clonotype was seen repeatedly, ten times or more. The CDR3 sequence: CASRSISRRRSTDTQYF. The CDR3 coding sequence is TGTGCCAGCAGATCCATTTCCCGCAGGAGATCAACAGATACGCAGTATTTT. This chain uses TRBV11-2 with TRBJ2-3; D is unresolved. The ends were cut back, 6 bases at V and 3 bases at J, with 22 bases in the middle. The CDR3 is 17 residues long. Germline V gene data show CDR1 as SGHAT and CDR2 as FQNNGV.

This clonotype has ten or more counts. This chain links TRBV10-3 with TRBJ2-5, with unresolved D. This CDR3 spans 13 amino acids. Germline assignment: CDR1 ENHRY and CDR2 SYGVKD. Trimming stripped 5 bases from V and 0 bases from J, with 7 bases between. The chain's CDR3 is CAISQPNQETQYF. CDR3 coding DNA: TGTGCCATCAGTCAGCCAAACCAAGAGACCCAGTACTTC.

This chain links TRBV28 with TRBJ2-7; no definite D call. Germline V CDR1 and CDR2: MDHEN, SYDVKM. CDR3 length equals 13 residues. Trimming removed 5 bases at V and 0 bases at J, with 8 bases between. The CDR3 region has the DNA TGTGCCAGCAGTCCCACTCCCTCCTACGAGCAGTACTTC. The encoded protein is CASSPTPSYEQYF.

This sequence joins TRBV5-5 and TRBJ2-3; D is uncertain. Trimming pared 4 bases from V and 0 bases from J, leaving 9 bases between. This CDR3 has 14 residues. The V gene's germline CDR1 is SGHKS and CDR2 YYEKEE (reference sequence). The CDR3 coding sequence is TGTGCCAGCAGCAACTTTGAGAGCACAGATACGCAGTATTTT. Its protein product is CASSNFESTDTQYF.

There are a few counts of this clonotype. DNA for the CDR3: TGCAGTGCCCGGGGACACGGGGTCCTCTCTGGAAACACCATATATTTT. It translates to CSARGHGVLSGNTIYF. The J gene is TRBJ1-3, the V gene TRBV20-1, with D tentatively TRBD1 (6 bases). Trimming shortened V by 6 bases and J by 0 bases, and 18 bases separated the two germline ends. Germline V lookup: CDR1 DFQATT, CDR2 SNEGSKA (reference sequence). The CDR3 spans 16 residues.